This T cell receptor (beta chain) came from a study of Ad26.COV2.S vaccination and SARS-CoV-2 variants. About the study: Intramuscularly, Ad26.COV2.S was given either once or twice, 56 days apart.

The CDR3 contains 12 residues. The germline gives CDR1 MNHEY, CDR2 SMNVEV (reference sequence). Trimming stripped 6 bases from V and 5 bases from J, with 9 bases between. Study-level results: After vaccination, reports described spike-specific CD8+ and CD4+ T cell responses as showing substantial breadth. Possibly, TCR breadth and depth analyses underestimated total T cell responses.

Data came from immunoSEQ multiplex PCR; TCRdb stores just in-frame clones and leaves some out. The sample holds roughly 680,000 clones; roughly 90% are singletons and the top ten take over 1.3%. About this clone: Its specificity is not known.

Documented treatment: roughly 20 received Ad26.COV2.S at low or high dose, single or two shots; roughly 5 received placebo; per-sample allocation not given. The samples date from day 63 after the first vaccine or placebo injection. An Ad26 vector carrying the Wuhan-strain SARS-CoV-2 spike served as the vaccine. Sequences were derived from peripheral blood, sampled in a trial of Ad26.COV2.S vaccine versus placebo. The clonotype was recovered from a person aged 18-60 years who received the Ad26.COV2.S COVID-19 vaccine or a placebo. The chain recombines TRBV27 with TRBJ2-3; D uncertain. CDR3 region: CASSRLLDTQYF. In DNA form, the CDR3 reads TGTGCCAGCAGCAGACTGCTAGATACGCAGTATTTT.